Listed below are T cell receptor beta chains from one sample, sequenced in a study of human T cells and chemical hapten exposure. TCRdb recomputed calls from the RACE reads with MiXCR, one row per CDR3 protein. This sample has 50,000 or so distinct CDR3 sequences, with 4.4% found just once. The sample was whole blood. The receptor set was obtained from a human donor in good health. Some clones in this sample may be carry-over from other donors' samples. Both conserved end residues are part of each CDR3. Each record gives: J gene, D gene, V gene, clone size, CDR3 protein, CDR3 DNA. The D gene is left open where the match is weak. Only part of the rows carry a size: once, few, many, or a class if the clone is expanded.

>TRBJ2-7|TRBD2|TRBV3-1|many
CASSRGLDLYEQYF
TGTGCCAGCAGCCGAGGACTAGATCTCTACGAGCAGTACTTC
>TRBJ2-1|-|TRBV18|-
CASSPNRLSDEQFF
TGTGCCAGCTCACCAAATAGACTCTCCGATGAGCAGTTCTTC
>TRBJ2-7|-|TRBV4-1|many
CASSQPTRGYYEQYF
TGCGCCAGCAGCCAACCCACCCGGGGGTACTACGAGCAGTACTTC
>TRBJ2-7|TRBD1|TRBV7-9|many
CASSRTGRSYYEQYF
TGTGCCAGCAGCCGGACAGGGCGAAGCTACTACGAGCAGTACTTC
>TRBJ2-7|-|TRBV28|many
CASSLGGPWGQVPSYEQYF
TGTGCCAGCAGTTTGGGAGGGCCGTGGGGGCAGGTACCCTCCTACGAGCAGTACTTC
>TRBJ1-5|-|TRBV4-1|few
CASSQEGTGINQPQHF
TGCGCCAGCAGCCAAGAAGGTACAGGAATCAATCAGCCCCAGCATTTT
>TRBJ2-7|-|TRBV6-5|many
CASSYDGPYEQYF
TGTGCCAGCAGTTACGACGGTCCCTACGAGCAGTACTTC
>TRBJ2-2|TRBD1|TRBV24-1|many
CATSDPYAGDRGDPGELFF
TGTGCCACCAGTGATCCCTATGCTGGAGACAGGGGCGACCCCGGGGAGCTGTTTTTT
>TRBJ2-1|-|TRBV7-9|-
CASSFTTLAWVYYNEQFF
TGTGCCAGCAGCTTTACCACTCTAGCGTGGGTTTACTACAATGAGCAGTTCTTC
>TRBJ2-4|TRBD2|TRBV11-2|few
CASSLDLAGGLAKNIQYF
TGTGCCAGCAGCTTAGATCTAGCGGGAGGGCTAGCCAAAAACATTCAGTACTTC